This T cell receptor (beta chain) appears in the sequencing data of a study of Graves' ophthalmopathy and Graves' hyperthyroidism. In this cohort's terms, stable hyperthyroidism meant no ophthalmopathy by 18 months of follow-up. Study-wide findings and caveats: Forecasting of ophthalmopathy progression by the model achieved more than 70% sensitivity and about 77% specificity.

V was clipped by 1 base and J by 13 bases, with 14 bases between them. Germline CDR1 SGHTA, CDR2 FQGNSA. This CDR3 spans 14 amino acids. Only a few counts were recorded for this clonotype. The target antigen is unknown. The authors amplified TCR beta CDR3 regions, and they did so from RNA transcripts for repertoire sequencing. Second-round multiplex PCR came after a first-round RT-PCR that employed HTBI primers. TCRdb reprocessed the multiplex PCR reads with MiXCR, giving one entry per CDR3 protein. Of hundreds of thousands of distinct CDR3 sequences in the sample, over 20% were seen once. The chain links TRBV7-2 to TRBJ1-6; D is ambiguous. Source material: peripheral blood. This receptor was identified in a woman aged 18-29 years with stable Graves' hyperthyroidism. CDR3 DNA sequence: TGTGCCAGCAGCTTAGGGTACACCTCGAATCCCCTCCACTTT. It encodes CASSLGYTSNPLHF.